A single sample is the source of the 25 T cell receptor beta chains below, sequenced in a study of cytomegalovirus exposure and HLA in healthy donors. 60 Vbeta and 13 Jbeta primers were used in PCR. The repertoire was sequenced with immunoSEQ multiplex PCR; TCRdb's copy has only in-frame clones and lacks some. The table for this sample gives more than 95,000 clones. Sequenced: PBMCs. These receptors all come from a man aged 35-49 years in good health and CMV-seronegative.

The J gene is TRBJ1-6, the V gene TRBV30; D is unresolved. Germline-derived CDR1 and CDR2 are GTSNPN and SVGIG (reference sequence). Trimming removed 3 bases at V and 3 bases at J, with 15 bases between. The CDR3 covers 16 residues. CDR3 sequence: CAWRHRIGDYNSPLHF. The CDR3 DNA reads TGTGCCTGGAGACATCGGATAGGAGACTATAATTCACCCCTCCACTTT. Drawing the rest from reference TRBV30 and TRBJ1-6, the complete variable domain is SQTIHQWPATLVQPVGSPLSLECTVEGTSNPNLYWYRQAAGRGLQLLFYSVGIGQISSEVPQNLSASRPQDRQFILSSKKLLLSDSGFYLCAWRHRIGDYNSPLHFGNGTRLTVT.

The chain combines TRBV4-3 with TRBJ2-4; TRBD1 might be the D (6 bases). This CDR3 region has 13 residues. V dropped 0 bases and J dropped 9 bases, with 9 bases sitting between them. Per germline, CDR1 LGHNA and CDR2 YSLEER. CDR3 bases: TGCGCCAGCAGCCAAGATGTAGGGGGCATTCAGTACTTC. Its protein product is CASSQDVGGIQYF.

The CDR3 is CASSWGDGTGLNEQFF. The CDR3 nucleotides read TGCGCCAGCAGCTGGGGGGACGGGACAGGGTTGAATGAGCAGTTCTTC. The J gene is TRBJ2-1, the V gene TRBV5-1, with 9 bases lining up with TRBD1. The length of the CDR3 is 16 residues. In germline, CDR1 is SGHRS, CDR2 YFSETQ. The junction had 11 bases not matched to a gene; V was cut back by 3 bases and J by 7 bases.

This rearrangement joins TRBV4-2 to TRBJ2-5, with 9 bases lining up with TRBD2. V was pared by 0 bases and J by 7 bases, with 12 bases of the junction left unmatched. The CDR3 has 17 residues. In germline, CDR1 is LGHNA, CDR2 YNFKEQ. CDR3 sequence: CASSQEEVSSGGGTQYF. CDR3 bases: TGTGCCAGCAGCCAAGAGGAAGTGAGTAGCGGGGGCGGGACCCAGTACTTC.

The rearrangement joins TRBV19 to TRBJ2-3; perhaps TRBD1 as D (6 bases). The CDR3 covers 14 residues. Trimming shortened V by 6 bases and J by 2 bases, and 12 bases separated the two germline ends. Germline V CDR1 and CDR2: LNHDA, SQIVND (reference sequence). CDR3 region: CASRTTGLTDTQYF. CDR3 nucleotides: TGTGCCAGTAGGACTACAGGGCTCACAGATACGCAGTATTTT.

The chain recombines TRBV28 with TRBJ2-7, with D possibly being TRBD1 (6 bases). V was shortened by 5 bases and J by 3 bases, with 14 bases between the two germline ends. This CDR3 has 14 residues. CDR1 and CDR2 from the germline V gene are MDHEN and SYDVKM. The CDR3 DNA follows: TGTGCCAGCAGTAGCGGACAGACAGACTACGAGCAGTACTTC. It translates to CASSSGQTDYEQYF.

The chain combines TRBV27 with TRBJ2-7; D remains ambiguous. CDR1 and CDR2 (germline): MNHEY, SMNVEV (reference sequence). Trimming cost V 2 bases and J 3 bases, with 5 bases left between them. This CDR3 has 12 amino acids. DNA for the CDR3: TGTGCCAGCAGTTTACTGTTCTACGAGCAGTACTTC. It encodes CASSLLFYEQYF.

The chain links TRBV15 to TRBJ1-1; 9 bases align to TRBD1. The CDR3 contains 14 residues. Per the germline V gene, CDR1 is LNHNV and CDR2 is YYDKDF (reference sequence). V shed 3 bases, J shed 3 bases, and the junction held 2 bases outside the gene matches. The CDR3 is CATSRGQGYTEAFF. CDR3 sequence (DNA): TGTGCCACCAGCAGGGGACAGGGATACACTGAAGCTTTCTTT.

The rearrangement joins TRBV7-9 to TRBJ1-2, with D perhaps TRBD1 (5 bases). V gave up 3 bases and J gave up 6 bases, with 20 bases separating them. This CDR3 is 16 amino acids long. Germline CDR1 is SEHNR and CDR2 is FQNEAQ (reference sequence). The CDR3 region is CASSFRGAREVDGYTF. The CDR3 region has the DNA TGTGCCAGCAGCTTCCGTGGTGCCAGGGAAGTGGATGGCTACACCTTC.

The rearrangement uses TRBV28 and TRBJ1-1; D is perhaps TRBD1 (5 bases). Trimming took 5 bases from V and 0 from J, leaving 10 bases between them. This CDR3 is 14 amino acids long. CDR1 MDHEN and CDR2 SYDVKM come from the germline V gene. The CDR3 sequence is CASSPRAVNTEAFF. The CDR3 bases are TGTGCCAGCAGTCCCAGGGCGGTGAACACTGAAGCTTTCTTT.

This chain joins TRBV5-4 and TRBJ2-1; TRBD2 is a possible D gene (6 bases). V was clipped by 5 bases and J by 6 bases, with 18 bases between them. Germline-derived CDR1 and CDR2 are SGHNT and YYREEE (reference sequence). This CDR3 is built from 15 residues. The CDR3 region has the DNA TGTGCCAGCAGTTCGATTGTCGGGGGAGGCAATGAGCAGTTCTTC. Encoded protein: CASSSIVGGGNEQFF.

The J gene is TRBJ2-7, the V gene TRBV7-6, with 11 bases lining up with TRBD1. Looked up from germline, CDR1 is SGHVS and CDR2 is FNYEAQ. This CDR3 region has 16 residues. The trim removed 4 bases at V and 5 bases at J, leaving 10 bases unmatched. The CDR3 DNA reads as TGTGCCAGCAGCTCTACTGGACAGGGGGCTTTCAACGAGCAGTACTTC. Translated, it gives CASSSTGQGAFNEQYF.

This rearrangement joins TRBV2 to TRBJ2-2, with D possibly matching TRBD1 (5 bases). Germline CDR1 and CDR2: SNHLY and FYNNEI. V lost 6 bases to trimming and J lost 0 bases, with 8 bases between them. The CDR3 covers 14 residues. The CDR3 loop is CASRVTANTGELFF. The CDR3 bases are TGTGCCAGCAGGGTGACAGCGAACACCGGGGAGCTGTTTTTT.

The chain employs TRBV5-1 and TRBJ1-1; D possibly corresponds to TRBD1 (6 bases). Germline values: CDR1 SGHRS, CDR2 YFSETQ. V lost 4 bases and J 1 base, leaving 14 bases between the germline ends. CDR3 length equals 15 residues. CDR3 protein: CASSPGHRSNTEAFF. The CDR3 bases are TGCGCCAGCAGCCCGGGACACAGATCGAACACTGAAGCTTTCTTT.

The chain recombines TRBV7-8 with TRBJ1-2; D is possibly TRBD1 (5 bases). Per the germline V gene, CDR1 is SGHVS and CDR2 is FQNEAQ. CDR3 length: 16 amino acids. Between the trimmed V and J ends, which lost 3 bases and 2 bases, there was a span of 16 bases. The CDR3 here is CASSFNRDSRNYGYTF. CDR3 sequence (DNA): TGTGCCAGCAGCTTTAACCGGGACTCAAGGAACTATGGCTACACCTTC.

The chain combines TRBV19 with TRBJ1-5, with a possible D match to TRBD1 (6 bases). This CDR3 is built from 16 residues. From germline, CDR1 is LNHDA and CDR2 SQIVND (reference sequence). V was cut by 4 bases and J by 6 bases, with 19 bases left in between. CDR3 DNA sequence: TGTGCCAGTAGTACAACGATAACAGGGCCGGGTCAGCCCCAGCATTTT. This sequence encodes CASSTTITGPGQPQHF.

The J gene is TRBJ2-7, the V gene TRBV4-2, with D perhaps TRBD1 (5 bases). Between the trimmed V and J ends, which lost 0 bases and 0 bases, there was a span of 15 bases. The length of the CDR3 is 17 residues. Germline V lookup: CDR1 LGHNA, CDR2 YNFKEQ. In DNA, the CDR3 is TGTGCCAGCAGCCAAGAACGTGGTCAGGGATTCTCCTACGAGCAGTACTTC. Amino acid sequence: CASSQERGQGFSYEQYF.

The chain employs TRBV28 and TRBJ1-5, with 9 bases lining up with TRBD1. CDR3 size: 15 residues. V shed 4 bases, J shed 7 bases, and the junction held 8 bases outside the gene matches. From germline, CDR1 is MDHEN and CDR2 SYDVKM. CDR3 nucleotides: TGTGCCAGCAGTTCAATCGGGACAGGGTGGCAGCCCCAGCATTTT. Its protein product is CASSSIGTGWQPQHF.

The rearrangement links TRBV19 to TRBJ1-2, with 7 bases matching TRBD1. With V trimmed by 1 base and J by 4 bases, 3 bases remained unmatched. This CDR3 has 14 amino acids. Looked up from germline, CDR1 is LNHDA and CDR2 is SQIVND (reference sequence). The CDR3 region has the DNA TGTGCCAGTAGTATAGGCGGGACAGCCTATGGCTACACCTTC. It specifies CASSIGGTAYGYTF.

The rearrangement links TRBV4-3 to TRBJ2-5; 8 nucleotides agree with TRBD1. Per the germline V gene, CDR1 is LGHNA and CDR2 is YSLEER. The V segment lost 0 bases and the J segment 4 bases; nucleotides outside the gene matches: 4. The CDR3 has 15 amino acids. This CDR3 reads CASSQDHGQGETQYF. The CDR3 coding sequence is TGCGCCAGCAGCCAAGATCACGGACAGGGAGAGACCCAGTACTTC.

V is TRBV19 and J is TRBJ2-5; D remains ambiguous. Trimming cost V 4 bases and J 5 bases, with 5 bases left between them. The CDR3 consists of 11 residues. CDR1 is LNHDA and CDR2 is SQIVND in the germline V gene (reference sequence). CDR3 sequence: CASSSRETQYF. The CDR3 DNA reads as TGTGCCAGTAGTAGTCGGGAGACCCAGTACTTC.

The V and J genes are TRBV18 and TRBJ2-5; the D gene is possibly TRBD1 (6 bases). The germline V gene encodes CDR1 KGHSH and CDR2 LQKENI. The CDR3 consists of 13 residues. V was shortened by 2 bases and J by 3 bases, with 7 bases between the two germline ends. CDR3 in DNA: TGTGCCAGCTCACCAAGGACAGAAGAGACCCAGTACTTC. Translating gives CASSPRTEETQYF.

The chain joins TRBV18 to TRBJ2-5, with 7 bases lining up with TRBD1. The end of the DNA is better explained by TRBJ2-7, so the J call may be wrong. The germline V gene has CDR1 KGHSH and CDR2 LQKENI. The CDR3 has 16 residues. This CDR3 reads CASSQGLGTAGYEQYF. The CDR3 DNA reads TGTGCCAGCTCACAGGGATTAGGGACAGCAGGTTACGAGCAGTACTTC.

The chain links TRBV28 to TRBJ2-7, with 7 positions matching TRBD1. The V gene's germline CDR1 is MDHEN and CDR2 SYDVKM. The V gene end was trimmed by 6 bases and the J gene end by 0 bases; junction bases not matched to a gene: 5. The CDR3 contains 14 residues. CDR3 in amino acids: CASRVTGFSYEQYF. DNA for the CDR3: TGTGCCAGCAGGGTGACAGGGTTCTCCTACGAGCAGTACTTC.

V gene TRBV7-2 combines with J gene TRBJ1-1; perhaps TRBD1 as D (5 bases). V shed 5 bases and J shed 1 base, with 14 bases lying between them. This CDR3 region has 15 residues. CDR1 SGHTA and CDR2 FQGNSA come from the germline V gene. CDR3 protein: CASSLHEGANTEAFF. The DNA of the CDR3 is TGTGCCAGCAGCCTACATGAAGGGGCGAACACTGAAGCTTTCTTT.